This record covers a single TCR beta chain. Its antigen is not identified. This specimen comes from a study of human T cells and chemical hapten exposure. Whole-study results and caveats: Sensitizing to DPC left TCRs with a frequency above 1 in 1000 unaltered.

The germline CDR1 and CDR2 sequences are SQVTM and ANQGSEA. Between the trimmed V and J ends, which lost 0 bases and 4 bases, there was a span of 6 bases. CDR3 length: 13 residues. Stated time point: pre-sensitization, week 0. The sample's treatment: therapeutic diphenylcyclopropenone sensitization with weekly scalp DPC. From the RACE reads, TCRdb called clonotypes with MiXCR, one entry per CDR3 protein. Counted here are 95,000 to 150,000 distinct CDR3 sequences, 13% occurring once; the ten biggest clones make up 2.8%. Source: whole blood, taken in connection with sensitization to the hapten diphenylcyclopropenone (DPC). The sequence was collected from a woman aged 18-29 years with alopecia areata. Some clones in this sample may be carry-over from other donors' samples. The gene calls are TRBV29-1 and TRBJ2-2, with D hard to call. CDR3 sequence: CSVEEVITGELFF. The CDR3 DNA follows: TGCAGCGTTGAAGAGGTGATCACCGGGGAGCTGTTTTTT.